This entry is about one T cell receptor beta chain. The V end was cut by 2 bases, the J end by 7 bases, with 8 bases between. Germline CDR1 reads SGHVS; CDR2 reads FQNEAQ. This CDR3 has 12 residues. The source of the sample is a study of blood T cell repertoires in COVID-19. Study-wide background: Both acute and convalescent COVID-19 samples were obtained from the United States, Italy and Spain. In each case, the material was cDNA or gDNA derived from T cells, B-cell-depleted T cells, or PBMCs.

Sequencing used immunoSEQ multiplex PCR; TCRdb keeps in-frame clones, though not all of them. The data contain 55,000 to 65,000 clones, about 90% of them singletons. The genes are TRBV7-8 and TRBJ1-1; possibly TRBD1 for D (5 bases). Sequenced input: peripheral blood. The sequence came from a man in his sixties with active or convalescent COVID-19. The CDR3 DNA follows: TGTGCCAGCAGCTTAACCGACAGTGAAGCTTTCTTT. It encodes CASSLTDSEAFF.